Listed below are T cell receptor beta chains from one sample, sequenced in a study of T cell repertoires in cytomegalovirus infection. TCRdb reprocessed the reads with MiXCR, giving one entry per CDR3 protein. There are 650,000 to 900,000 distinct CDR3 sequences in the sample; almost 30% occur only once, and approximately 14% lies in the top ten. These receptors have no identified antigens. This material consisted of cultured CD8+ T cells from PBMCs, taken from culture after CMV antigen stimulation. These receptors were taken from a human donor in good health (CMV status not recorded). Some clones in this sample may be carry-over from other donors' samples. Each CDR3 is given with its conserved first and last residue. Each record gives: CDR3 DNA, CDR3 protein, V gene, J gene, clone size, D gene. D genes are given only for firm matches. The size entry is marked missing in some rows and otherwise reads once, few, many or a size class.

TGTGCCAGCAGTTCGACGGACAGGGCACAAGAGACCCAGTACTTC,CASSSTDRAQETQYF,TRBV27,TRBJ2-5,-,TRBD1
TGTGCCAGCAGTGGGGCGGGAAGCACAGATACGCAGTATTTT,CASSGAGSTDTQYF,TRBV12-3/TRBV12-4,TRBJ2-3,-,-
TGTGCCACCAGCAGAGATCGGGACACTCTTGCCGCCAATGAAAAACTGTTTTTT,CATSRDRDTLAANEKLFF,TRBV15,TRBJ1-4,-,-
TGTGCCAGCAGTTTAGCTCCCCAAGGTAGCACAGATACGCAGTATTTT,CASSLAPQGSTDTQYF,TRBV27,TRBJ2-3,-,-
TGTGCCAGCAGTCGACGGGAGGGGGACTATGGCTACACCTTC,CASSRREGDYGYTF,TRBV6-6,TRBJ1-2,few,-
TGTGCCAGCAGTTTATGGACTAGCGGGGGGGCCATCGACACAGATACGCAGTATTTT,CASSLWTSGGAIDTDTQYF,TRBV27,TRBJ2-3,-,TRBD2
TGTGCCAGCAGCACAATAGTCTCGGGGCCTGAGCAGTTCTTC,CASSTIVSGPEQFF,TRBV5-8,TRBJ2-1,-,-
TGTGCCAGCAGCTTATATTCCGGGAACCCCATAAAGTACTTC,CASSLYSGNPIKYF,TRBV7-8,TRBJ2-4,-,-
TGTGCCAGCAGTTTGGACAGGGGGGAAGAGACCCAGTACTTC,CASSLDRGEETQYF,TRBV2,TRBJ2-5,few,TRBD1
TGTGCCAGCAGTTCCAGCGGGGGCTCACCCCTCCACTTT,CASSSSGGSPLHF,TRBV27,TRBJ1-6,few,-
TGTGCCAGCATCCTCGCGTCGGGGGAGCTGTTTTTT,CASILASGELFF,TRBV7-2,TRBJ2-2,-,-
TGTGCCAGTAGTATTAGGGGGAGCTCCTACAATGAGCAGTTCTTC,CASSIRGSSYNEQFF,TRBV19,TRBJ2-1,few,-
TGTGCCAGCACCTCCCCGAGGGGGCCCGCCGCCGAAGCTTTCTTT,CASTSPRGPAAEAFF,TRBV12-3/TRBV12-4,TRBJ1-1,-,TRBD1
TGTGCCAGCAGCTTAGGGCAAAACTCTGGAAACACCATATATTTT,CASSLGQNSGNTIYF,TRBV7-6,TRBJ1-3,-,-
TGTGCCAGCAGAAGACTAGCGGGGGCCACAGATACGCAGTATTTT,CASRRLAGATDTQYF,TRBV6-5,TRBJ2-3,-,TRBD2
TGTGCCAGCAGTCAGACAGTCAACTATGGCTACACCTTC,CASSQTVNYGYTF,TRBV2,TRBJ1-2,many,-
TGTGCCAGCAGTGTATCTCGAGCGGGGGGGCCTTTAGATACGCAGTATTTT,CASSVSRAGGPLDTQYF,TRBV2,TRBJ2-3,-,TRBD2
TGTGCCAGCAGTTGGGGGACAGGGGTTGAAAAACTGTTTTTT,CASSWGTGVEKLFF,TRBV28,TRBJ1-4,-,TRBD1
TGTGCCAGTAGTATACTCGATGGACGTCAGCCCCAGCATTTT,CASSILDGRQPQHF,TRBV19,TRBJ1-5,few,-
TGTGCCAGCAGTTTTTGGGCAACGGGGGCAACTAACAACATCGACAATGAGCAGTTCTTC,CASSFWATGATNNIDNEQFF,TRBV12-3/TRBV12-4,TRBJ2-1,-,-
TGCAGTGCTAGAGAGATCGGGGTCCAGCCCCAGCATTTT,CSAREIGVQPQHF,TRBV20-1,TRBJ1-5,-,-
TGTGCCAGCAGCTTAGATCAATCTAGGGGACAGCTTCCGAACACCGGGGAGCTGTTTTTT,CASSLDQSRGQLPNTGELFF,TRBV7-6,TRBJ2-2,-,TRBD1
TGTGCCAGCAGTCACATGACAGTTGCAACTAATGAAAAACTGTTTTTT,CASSHMTVATNEKLFF,TRBV6-6,TRBJ1-4,once,-
TGTGCCAGCCGCCGAGGGAATTCACCCCTCCACTTT,CASRRGNSPLHF,TRBV27,TRBJ1-6,few,-
TGTGCCAGCAGTGAGTTTACAGATGACTATGGCTACACCTTC,CASSEFTDDYGYTF,TRBV6-1,TRBJ1-2,-,-
TGTGCCAGCAGCTTAACAGGTGTCTACGGGCAGTACTTC,CASSLTGVYGQYF,TRBV11-1,TRBJ2-7,-,-
TGTGCCAGCAGTTTATTTGGGGATGAGCAGTTCTTC,CASSLFGDEQFF,TRBV27,TRBJ2-1,many,-
TGTGCCAGTAGACTCAGGGGGAACACTGAAGCTTTCTTT,CASRLRGNTEAFF,TRBV19,TRBJ1-1,-,-
TGTGCCAGCAGCCCAGGGGCAGTAGGCGCTTTCTTT,CASSPGAVGAFF,TRBV6-2/TRBV6-3,TRBJ1-1,few,-
TGTGCCAGTAGTATCTCGGGAGCGCCTAACTATGGCTACACCTTC,CASSISGAPNYGYTF,TRBV19,TRBJ1-2,few,-
TGTGCCAGCAGTTGGGGGACACGACTTAATGAAAAACTGTTTTTT,CASSWGTRLNEKLFF,TRBV28,TRBJ1-4,-,-
TGTGCCAGCAGTGAAGCGTTTGGCGGTGGGGCCAACGTCCTGACTTTC,CASSEAFGGGANVLTF,TRBV6-1,TRBJ2-6,few,-
TGTGCCAGCAAAACCCGGGACCGTTATTCACCCCTCCACTTT,CASKTRDRYSPLHF,TRBV7-8,TRBJ1-6,many,-
TGCGCCAGCAGCCAATCTAGGGAATCACCCCTCCACTTT,CASSQSRESPLHF,TRBV4-1,TRBJ1-6,few,-
TGTGCCAGCAGCTCCAGACAGGGGGGGAGCAATGAGCAGTTCTTC,CASSSRQGGSNEQFF,TRBV7-9,TRBJ2-1,few,TRBD1
TGCAGCGTAATTCAGGGGACGGTCGGGGCAACTAATGAAAAACTGTTTTTT,CSVIQGTVGATNEKLFF,TRBV29-1,TRBJ1-4,-,-
TGTGCCAGCAGTTTCAGGGAAAACTATGGCTACACCTTC,CASSFRENYGYTF,TRBV28,TRBJ1-2,-,-
TGTGCCAGCAGTGACAGGCCGTGGGAGGAGCAGTTCTTC,CASSDRPWEEQFF,TRBV6-4,TRBJ2-1,-,-
TGTGCCAGCAGCTCCCCTTGGGGACACTATGGCTACACCTTC,CASSSPWGHYGYTF,TRBV6-2/TRBV6-3,TRBJ1-2,-,-
TGTGCCAGCAGCTCACATGCGGGCTACGAGCAGTACTTC,CASSSHAGYEQYF,TRBV7-9,TRBJ2-7,few,-
TGTGCCAGCACCCCACGGGCGGCAGATCAGCCCCAGCATTTT,CASTPRAADQPQHF,TRBV6-6,TRBJ1-5,-,-
TGTGCCAGCAGCTCGCCGAAACGGGAGACAGGGTCGAACACTGAAGCTTTCTTT,CASSSPKRETGSNTEAFF,TRBV11-2,TRBJ1-1,-,TRBD1
TGTGCCAGCAGTCGGACAGTCGGGAGCACAGATACGCAGTATTTT,CASSRTVGSTDTQYF,TRBV6-1,TRBJ2-3,-,-
TGTGCCAGCAGCGAGACAGGGGATATGTACAATGAGCAGTTCTTC,CASSETGDMYNEQFF,TRBV5-5,TRBJ2-1,few,TRBD1
TGTGCCATCACCAGGACTAGCGGGGGGACCTACGAGCAGTACTTC,CAITRTSGGTYEQYF,TRBV10-3,TRBJ2-7,few,TRBD2
TGTGCCAGCAGCCACAGGGGATTAGACGAGCAGTACTTC,CASSHRGLDEQYF,TRBV6-6,TRBJ2-7,-,TRBD1
TGTGCCAGCAGCAAGACAGGTCTTTTGGAGACCCAGTACTTC,CASSKTGLLETQYF,TRBV7-6,TRBJ2-5,-,-
TGTGCCAGCAGCTCACCTCCGGGGGGACCAAAACCCCAAGAGACCCAGTACTTC,CASSSPPGGPKPQETQYF,TRBV7-9,TRBJ2-5,-,TRBD2
TGTGCCAGCAGCTTAGGGTACGACGACACGAACTATGGCTACACCTTC,CASSLGYDDTNYGYTF,TRBV7-4,TRBJ1-2,-,-
TGTGCCAGCAGCTTAGCCGTCCTCGGGAATGAGCAGTTCTTC,CASSLAVLGNEQFF,TRBV7-6,TRBJ2-1,few,-
TGTGCCAGCAGACTACAGGGGTCAACCTACGAGCAGTACTTC,CASRLQGSTYEQYF,TRBV27,TRBJ2-7,few,TRBD1
TGTGCCAGCAGTCTCTGGGCCGCGGACAGCCCGAACACTGAAGCTTTCTTT,CASSLWAADSPNTEAFF,TRBV6-5,TRBJ1-1,-,-
TGTGCCAGCAGTTTGGCTGTGTCGAATGAGCAGTTCTTC,CASSLAVSNEQFF,TRBV12-3/TRBV12-4,TRBJ2-1,few,-
TGTGCCAGCAGTACCGGGGACACCATATATTTT,CASSTGDTIYF,TRBV12-3/TRBV12-4,TRBJ1-3,few,-
TGTGCCAGCACTAGGGGGGCATTGGACACTGAAGCTTTCTTT,CASTRGALDTEAFF,TRBV7-6,TRBJ1-1,-,-
TGTGCCAGCAGTTACTCACAGGGAGGGTACAATGAGCAGTTCTTC,CASSYSQGGYNEQFF,TRBV6-6,TRBJ2-1,-,-
TGTGCCAGCACCCCGCCAAGGGGTCCCCTCCACTTT,CASTPPRGPLHF,TRBV28,TRBJ1-6,many,-
TGTGCCAGCAGCCCCCCCGGCTCAGGTCGGCCCCAGCATTTT,CASSPPGSGRPQHF,TRBV7-9,TRBJ1-5,few,-